This TCR beta chain was documented in a study of T cell changes during pregnancy in multiple sclerosis. Assay used: immunoSEQ multiplex PCR; TCRdb lists only in-frame clones, some missing. The profile shows about 86,000 clones, approximately 89% of them singletons. The table lists this clone with a count of one. The CDR3 is 17 amino acids. V was cut by 5 bases and J by 4 bases, with 21 bases left in between. CDR1 and CDR2 from the germline V gene are SEHNR and FQNEAQ (reference sequence). Sequenced material: peripheral blood, taken in the first trimester of pregnancy. The rearrangement joins TRBV7-9 to TRBJ1-3, with no clear D. The sequence derives from a female donor in good health, enrolled as a control in a pregnancy study. CDR3 amino acids: CASSPPGSEAVGNTIYF. The DNA for the CDR3 is TGTGCCAGCAGCCCCCCCGGTAGTGAGGCAGTGGGAAACACCATATATTTT.